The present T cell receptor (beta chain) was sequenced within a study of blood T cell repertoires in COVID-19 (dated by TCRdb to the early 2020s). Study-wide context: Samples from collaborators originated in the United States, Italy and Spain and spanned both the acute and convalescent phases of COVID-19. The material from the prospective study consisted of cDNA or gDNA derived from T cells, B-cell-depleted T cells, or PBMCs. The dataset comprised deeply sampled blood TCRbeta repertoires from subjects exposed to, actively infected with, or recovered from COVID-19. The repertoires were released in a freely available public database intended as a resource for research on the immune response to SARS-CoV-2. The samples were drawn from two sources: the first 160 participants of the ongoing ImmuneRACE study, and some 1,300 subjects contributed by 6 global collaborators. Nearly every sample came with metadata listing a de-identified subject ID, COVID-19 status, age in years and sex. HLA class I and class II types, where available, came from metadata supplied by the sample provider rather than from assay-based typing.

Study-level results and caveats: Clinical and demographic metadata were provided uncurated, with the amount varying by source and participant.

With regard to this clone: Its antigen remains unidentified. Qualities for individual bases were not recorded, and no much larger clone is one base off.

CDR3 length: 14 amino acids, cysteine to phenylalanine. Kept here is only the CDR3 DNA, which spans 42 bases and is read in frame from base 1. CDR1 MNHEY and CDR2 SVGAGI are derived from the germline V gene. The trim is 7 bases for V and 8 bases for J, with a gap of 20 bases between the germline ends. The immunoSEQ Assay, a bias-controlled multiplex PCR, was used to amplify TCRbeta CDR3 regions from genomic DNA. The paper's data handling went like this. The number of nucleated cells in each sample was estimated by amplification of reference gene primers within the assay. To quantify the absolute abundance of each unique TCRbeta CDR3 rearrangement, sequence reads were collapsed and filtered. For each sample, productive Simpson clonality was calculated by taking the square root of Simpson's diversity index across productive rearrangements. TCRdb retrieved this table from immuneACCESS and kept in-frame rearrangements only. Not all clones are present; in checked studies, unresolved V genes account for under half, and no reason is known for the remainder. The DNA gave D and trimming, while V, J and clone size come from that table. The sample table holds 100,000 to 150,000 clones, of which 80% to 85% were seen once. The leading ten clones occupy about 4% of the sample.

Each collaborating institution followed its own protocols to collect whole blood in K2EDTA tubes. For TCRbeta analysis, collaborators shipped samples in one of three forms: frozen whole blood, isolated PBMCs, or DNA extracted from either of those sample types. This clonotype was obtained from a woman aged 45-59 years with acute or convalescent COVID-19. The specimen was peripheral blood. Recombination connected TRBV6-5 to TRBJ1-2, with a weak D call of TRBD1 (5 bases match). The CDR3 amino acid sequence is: CASKQPWGGSGYTF. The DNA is TGTGCCAGCAAACAACCTTGGGGGGGATCGGGCTACACCTTC.